The source of this T cell receptor (beta chain) is a study of T cells expressing NK-cell markers. Study-wide results and limits: It remained uncertain whether the expanded NKG2C+ T cell clones were specific for HCMV antigens. The share of CD8+ T cells held by dominant NKG2C+ clonotypes was about 1.0-7.5% in roughly 6 donors.

From the 5' RACE reads, TCRdb lists one entry per CDR3 protein and no DNA. This sample's table has more than 400,000 distinct CDR3 sequences. Notes on this clonotype: Its matching antigen is unknown.

The specimen was blood T cells: a sorted CD56 or NKG2C T cell subset, CD4+ or CD8+ T cells, or bulk PBMC T cells (not recorded which). This clonotype was sampled from a woman aged 18 to 69 in good health.

The CDR3 sequence is CASTDRVNTEAFF. The rearrangement uses TRBV6-1 and TRBJ1-1. CDR1 is MNHNS, CDR2 SASEGT, per germline. CDR3 length: 13 amino acids.